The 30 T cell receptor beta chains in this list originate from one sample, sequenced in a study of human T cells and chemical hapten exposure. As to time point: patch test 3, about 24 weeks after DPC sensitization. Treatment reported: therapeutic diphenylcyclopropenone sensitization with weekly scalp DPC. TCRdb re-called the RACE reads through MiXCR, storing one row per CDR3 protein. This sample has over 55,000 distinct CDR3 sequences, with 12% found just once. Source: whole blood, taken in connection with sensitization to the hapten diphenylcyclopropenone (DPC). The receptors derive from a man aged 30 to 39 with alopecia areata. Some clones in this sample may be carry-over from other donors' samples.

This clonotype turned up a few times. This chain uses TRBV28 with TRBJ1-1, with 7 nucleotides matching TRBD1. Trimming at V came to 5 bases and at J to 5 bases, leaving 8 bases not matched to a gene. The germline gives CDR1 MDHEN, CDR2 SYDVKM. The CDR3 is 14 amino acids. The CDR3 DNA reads TGTGCCAGCAGTCCCGGGACAGCATATACTGAAGCTTTCTTT. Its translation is CASSPGTAYTEAFF.

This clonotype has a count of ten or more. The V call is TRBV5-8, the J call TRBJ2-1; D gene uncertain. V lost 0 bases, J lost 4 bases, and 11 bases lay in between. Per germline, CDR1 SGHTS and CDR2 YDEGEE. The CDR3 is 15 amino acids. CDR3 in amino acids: CASSLEQTAYNEQFF. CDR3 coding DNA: TGTGCCAGCAGCTTGGAACAGACTGCGTACAATGAGCAGTTCTTC. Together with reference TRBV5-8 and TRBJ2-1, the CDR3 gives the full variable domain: EAGVTQSPTHLIKTRGQQATLRCSPISGHTSVYWYQQALGLGLQFLLWYDEGEERNRGNFPPRFSGRQFPNYSSELNVNALELEDSALYLCASSLEQTAYNEQFFGPGTRLTVL.

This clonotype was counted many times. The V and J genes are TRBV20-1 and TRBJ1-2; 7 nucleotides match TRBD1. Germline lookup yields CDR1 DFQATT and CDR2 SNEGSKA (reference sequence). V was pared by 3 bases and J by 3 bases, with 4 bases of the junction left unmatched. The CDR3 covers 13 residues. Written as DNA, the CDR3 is TGCAGTGCTAGTCCCGGGACAGACTATGGCTACACCTTC. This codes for CSASPGTDYGYTF.

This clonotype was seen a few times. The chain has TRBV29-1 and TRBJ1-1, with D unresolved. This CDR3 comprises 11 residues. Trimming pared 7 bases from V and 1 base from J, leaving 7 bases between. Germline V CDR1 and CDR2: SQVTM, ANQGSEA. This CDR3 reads CSARQNTEAFF. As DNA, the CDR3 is TGCAGCGCAAGACAGAACACTGAAGCTTTCTTT.

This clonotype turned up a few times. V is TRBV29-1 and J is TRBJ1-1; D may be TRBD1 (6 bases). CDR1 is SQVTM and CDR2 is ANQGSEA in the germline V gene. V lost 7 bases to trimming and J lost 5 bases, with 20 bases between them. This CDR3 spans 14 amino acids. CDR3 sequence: CSGYLQGRGTEAFF. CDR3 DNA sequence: TGCAGCGGCTACTTACAGGGCCGGGGTACTGAAGCTTTCTTT.

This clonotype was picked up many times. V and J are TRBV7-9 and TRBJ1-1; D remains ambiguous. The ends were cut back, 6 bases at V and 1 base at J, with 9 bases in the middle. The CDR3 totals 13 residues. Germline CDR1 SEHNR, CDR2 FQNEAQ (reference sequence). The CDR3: CASSRQTNTEAFF. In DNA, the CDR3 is TGTGCCAGCAGTAGGCAGACGAACACTGAAGCTTTCTTT.

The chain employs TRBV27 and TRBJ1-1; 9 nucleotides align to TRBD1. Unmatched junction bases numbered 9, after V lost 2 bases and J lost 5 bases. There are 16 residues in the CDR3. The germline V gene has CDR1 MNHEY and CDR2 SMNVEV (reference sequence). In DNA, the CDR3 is TGTGCCAGCAGTTTACTCTTGGCACAGGGGGCTACTGAAGCTTTCTTT. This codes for CASSLLLAQGATEAFF.

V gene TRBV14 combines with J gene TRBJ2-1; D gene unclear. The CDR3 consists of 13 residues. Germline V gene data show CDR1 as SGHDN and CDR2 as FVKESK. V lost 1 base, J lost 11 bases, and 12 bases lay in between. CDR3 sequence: CASSQGSRVKQFF. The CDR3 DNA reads TGTGCCAGCAGCCAAGGCTCTAGGGTGAAGCAGTTCTTC.

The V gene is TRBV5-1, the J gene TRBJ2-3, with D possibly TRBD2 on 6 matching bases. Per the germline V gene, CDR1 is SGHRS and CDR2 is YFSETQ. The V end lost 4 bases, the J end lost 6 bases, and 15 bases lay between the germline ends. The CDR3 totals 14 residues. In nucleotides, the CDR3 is TGCGCCAGCAGCATGCGGGACGGCTTCGATACGCAGTATTTT. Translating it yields CASSMRDGFDTQYF.

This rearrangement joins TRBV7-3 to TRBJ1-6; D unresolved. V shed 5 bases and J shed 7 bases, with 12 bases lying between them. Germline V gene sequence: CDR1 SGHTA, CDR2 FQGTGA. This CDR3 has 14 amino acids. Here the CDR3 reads CASSPNPGNSPLHF. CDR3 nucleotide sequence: TGTGCCAGCAGCCCGAATCCGGGGAATTCACCCCTCCACTTT.

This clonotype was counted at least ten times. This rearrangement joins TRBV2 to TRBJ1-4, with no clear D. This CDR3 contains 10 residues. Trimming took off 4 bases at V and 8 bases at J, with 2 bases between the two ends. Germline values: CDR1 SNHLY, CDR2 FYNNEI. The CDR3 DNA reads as TGTGCCAGCAGTGCCGAAAAACTGTTTTTT. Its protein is CASSAEKLFF.

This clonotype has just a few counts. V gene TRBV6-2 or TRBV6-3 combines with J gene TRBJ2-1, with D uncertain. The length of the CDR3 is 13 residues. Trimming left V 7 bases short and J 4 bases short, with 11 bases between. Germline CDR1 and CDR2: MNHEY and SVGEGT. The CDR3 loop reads CASTRSEYNEQFF. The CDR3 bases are TGTGCCAGCACCAGGAGTGAATACAATGAGCAGTTCTTC.

The CDR3 DNA reads TGTGCCAGCAGCCCCCAGTCCTTTCAGCCATATAGCAATCAGCCCCAGCATTTT. Translated, it gives CASSPQSFQPYSNQPQHF. This chain links TRBV7-6 with TRBJ1-5; D is unclear. The CDR3 is 18 residues long. Trimming took off 5 bases at V and 0 bases at J, with 20 bases between the two ends. CDR1 and CDR2 (germline): SGHVS, FNYEAQ. The complete variable domain, with remaining parts taken from reference TRBV7-6 and TRBJ1-5, reads GAGVSQSPRYKVTKRGQDVALRCDPISGHVSLYWYRQALGQGPEFLTYFNYEAQQDKSGLPNDRFSAERPEGSISTLTIQRTEQRDSAMYRCASSPQSFQPYSNQPQHFGDGTRLSIL.

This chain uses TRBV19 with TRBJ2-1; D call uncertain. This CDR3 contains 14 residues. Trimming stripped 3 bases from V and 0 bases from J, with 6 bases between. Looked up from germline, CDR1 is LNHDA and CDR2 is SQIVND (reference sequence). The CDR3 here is CASSMSSSYNEQFF. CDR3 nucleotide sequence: TGTGCCAGTAGTATGAGTAGCTCCTACAATGAGCAGTTCTTC.

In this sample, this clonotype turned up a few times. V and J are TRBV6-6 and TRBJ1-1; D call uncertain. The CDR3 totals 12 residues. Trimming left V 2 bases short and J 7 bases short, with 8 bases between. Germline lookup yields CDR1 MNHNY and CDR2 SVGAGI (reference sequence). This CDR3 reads CASSYPPGEAFF. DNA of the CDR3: TGTGCCAGCAGTTACCCTCCGGGTGAAGCTTTCTTT.

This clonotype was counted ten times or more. In DNA form, the CDR3 reads TGTGCCAGCAGTTACTCGACAGCGAGCAGGGTTGAGCAGTTCTTC. Protein sequence: CASSYSTASRVEQFF. The rearrangement uses TRBV6-5 and TRBJ2-1; D might be TRBD1 (5 bases). Germline V gene data show CDR1 as MNHEY and CDR2 as SVGAGI. Trimming stripped 0 bases from V and 9 bases from J, with 15 bases between. The CDR3 has 15 amino acids.

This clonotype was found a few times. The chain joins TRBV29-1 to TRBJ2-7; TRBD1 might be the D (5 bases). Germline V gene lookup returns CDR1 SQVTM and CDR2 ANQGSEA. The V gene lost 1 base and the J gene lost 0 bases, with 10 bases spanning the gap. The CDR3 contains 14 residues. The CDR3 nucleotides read TGCAGCGTTGAAGCTGGCGACAGCTCCTACGAGCAGTACTTC. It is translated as CSVEAGDSSYEQYF.

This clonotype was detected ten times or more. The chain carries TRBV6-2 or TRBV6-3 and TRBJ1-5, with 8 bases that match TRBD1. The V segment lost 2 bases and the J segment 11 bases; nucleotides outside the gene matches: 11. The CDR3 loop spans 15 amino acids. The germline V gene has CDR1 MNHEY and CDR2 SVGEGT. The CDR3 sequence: CASSYGDRGWQSQHF. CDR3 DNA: TGTGCCAGCAGTTACGGAGACAGGGGTTGGCAGTCCCAGCATTTT.

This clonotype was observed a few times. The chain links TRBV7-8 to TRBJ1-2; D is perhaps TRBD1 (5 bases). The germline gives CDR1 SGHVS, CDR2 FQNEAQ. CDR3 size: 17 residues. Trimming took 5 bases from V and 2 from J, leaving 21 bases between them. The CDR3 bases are TGTGCCAGCAGCCCCGTCCTCAGGGTTACTCCGAACTATGGCTACACCTTC. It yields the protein CASSPVLRVTPNYGYTF.

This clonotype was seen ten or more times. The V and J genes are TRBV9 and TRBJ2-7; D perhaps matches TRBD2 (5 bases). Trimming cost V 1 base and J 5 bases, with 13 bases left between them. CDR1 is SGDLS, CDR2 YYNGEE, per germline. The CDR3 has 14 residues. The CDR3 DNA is TGTGCCAGCAGCGTAAGTGAGGGTTCTGACGAGCAGTACTTC. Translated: CASSVSEGSDEQYF.

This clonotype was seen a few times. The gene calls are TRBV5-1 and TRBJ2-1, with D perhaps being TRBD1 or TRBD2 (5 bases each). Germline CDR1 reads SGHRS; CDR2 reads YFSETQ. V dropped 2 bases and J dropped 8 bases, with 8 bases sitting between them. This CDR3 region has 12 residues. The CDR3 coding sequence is TGCGCCAGCAGCTTCATGGGGGATGAGCAGTTCTTC. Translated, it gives CASSFMGDEQFF.

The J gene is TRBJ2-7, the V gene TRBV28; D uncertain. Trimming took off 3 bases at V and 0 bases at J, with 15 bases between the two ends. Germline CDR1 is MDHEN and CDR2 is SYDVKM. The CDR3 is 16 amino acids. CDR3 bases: TGTGCCAGCAGTTTTAAAGAGCTTATGAGCTCCTACGAGCAGTACTTC. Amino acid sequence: CASSFKELMSSYEQYF.

For the CDR3, the DNA is TGTGCCACGGGACAGAAAAACATTCAGTACTTC. The encoded protein is CATGQKNIQYF. The V and J genes are TRBV28 and TRBJ2-4; 7 positions match TRBD1. This CDR3 comprises 11 residues. Trimming removed 10 bases from V and 4 bases from J; junction bases left unmatched: 1. Per germline, CDR1 MDHEN and CDR2 SYDVKM. The full variable domain, rest sourced from reference TRBV28 and TRBJ2-4, is DVKVTQSSRYLVKRTGEKVFLECVQDMDHENMFWYRQDPGLGLRLIYFSYDVKMKEKGDIPEGYSVSREKKERFSLILESASTNQTSMYLCATGQKNIQYFGAGTRLSVL.

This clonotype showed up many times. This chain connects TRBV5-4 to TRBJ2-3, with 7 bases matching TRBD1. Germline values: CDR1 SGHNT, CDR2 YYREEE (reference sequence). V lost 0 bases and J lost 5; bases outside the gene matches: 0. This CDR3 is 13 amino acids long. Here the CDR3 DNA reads TGTGCCAGCAGCTTGGACAGGGGAGATACGCAGTATTTT. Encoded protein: CASSLDRGDTQYF.

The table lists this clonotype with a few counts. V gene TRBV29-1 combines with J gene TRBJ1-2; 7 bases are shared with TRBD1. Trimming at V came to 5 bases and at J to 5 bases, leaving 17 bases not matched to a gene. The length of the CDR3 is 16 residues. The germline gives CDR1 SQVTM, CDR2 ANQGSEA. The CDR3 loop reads CSVHNGSRTGRYGYTF. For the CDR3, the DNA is TGCAGCGTTCACAATGGTTCGCGGACAGGCCGTTATGGCTACACCTTC.

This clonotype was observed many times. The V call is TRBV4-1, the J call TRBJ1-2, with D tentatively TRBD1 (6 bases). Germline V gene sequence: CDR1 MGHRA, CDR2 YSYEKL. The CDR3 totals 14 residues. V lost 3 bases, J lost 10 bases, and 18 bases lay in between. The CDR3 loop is CASSQADRPQVYTF. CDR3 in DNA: TGCGCCAGCAGCCAGGCAGACAGGCCTCAGGTCTACACCTTC.

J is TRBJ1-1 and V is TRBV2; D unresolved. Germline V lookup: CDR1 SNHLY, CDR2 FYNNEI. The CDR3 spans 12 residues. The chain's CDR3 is CVSPSRSTEAFF. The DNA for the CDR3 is TGTGTGTCACCGTCCCGGAGCACTGAAGCTTTCTTT. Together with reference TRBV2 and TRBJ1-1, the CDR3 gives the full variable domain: EPEVTQTPSHQVTQMGQEVILRCVPISNHLYFYWYRQILGQKVEFLVSFYNNEISEKSEIFDDQFSVERPDGSNFTLKIRSTKLEDSAMYFCVSPSRSTEAFFGQGTRLTVV.

CDR3 DNA: TGCAGCGTTGAACCGCGGTCCTATGGCTACACCTTC. This translates into CSVEPRSYGYTF. This chain links TRBV29-1 with TRBJ1-2; D remains unclear. Germline V CDR1 and CDR2: SQVTM, ANQGSEA. The V end lost 2 bases, the J end lost 4 bases, and 8 bases lay between the germline ends. This CDR3 is 12 amino acids long.

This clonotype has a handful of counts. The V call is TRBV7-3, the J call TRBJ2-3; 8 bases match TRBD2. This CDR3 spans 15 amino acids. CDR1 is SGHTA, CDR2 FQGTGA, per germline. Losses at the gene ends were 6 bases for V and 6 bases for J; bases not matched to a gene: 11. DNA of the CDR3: TGTGCCAGCAGTCAAACCGGGGGGGCCCCTGATACGCAGTATTTT. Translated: CASSQTGGAPDTQYF. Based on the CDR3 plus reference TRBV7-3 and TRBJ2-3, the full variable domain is GAGVSQTPSNKVTEKGKYVELRCDPISGHTALYWYRQSLGQGPEFLIYFQGTGAADDSGLPNDRFFAVRPEGSVSTLKIQRTERGDSAVYLCASSQTGGAPDTQYFGPGTRLTVL.

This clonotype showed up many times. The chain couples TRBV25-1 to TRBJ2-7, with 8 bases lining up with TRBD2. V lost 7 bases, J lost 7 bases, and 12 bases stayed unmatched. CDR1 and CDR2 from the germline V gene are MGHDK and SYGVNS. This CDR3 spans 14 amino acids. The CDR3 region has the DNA TGTGCCAGCAACCCTGCGGGGGGTGGGGGAGAGCAGTACTTC. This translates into CASNPAGGGGEQYF.